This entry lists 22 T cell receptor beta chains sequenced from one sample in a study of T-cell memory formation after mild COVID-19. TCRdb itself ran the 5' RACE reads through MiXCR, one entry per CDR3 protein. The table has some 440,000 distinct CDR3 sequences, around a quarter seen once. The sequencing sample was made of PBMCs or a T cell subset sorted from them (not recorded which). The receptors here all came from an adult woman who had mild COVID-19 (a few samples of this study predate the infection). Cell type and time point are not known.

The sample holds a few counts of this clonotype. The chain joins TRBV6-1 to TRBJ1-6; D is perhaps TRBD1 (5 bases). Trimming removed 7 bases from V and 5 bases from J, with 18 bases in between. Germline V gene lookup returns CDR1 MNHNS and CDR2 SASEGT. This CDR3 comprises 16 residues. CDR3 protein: CASTLSPGRNNSPLHF. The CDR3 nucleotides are TGTGCCAGCACCCTTAGCCCGGGACGGAATAATTCACCCCTCCACTTT.

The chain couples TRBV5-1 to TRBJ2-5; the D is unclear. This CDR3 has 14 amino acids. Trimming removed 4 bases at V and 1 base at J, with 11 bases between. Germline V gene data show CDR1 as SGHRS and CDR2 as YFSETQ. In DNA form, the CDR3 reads TGCGCCAGCAGCCTCCCAGACTCCCAAGAGACCCAGTACTTC. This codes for CASSLPDSQETQYF.

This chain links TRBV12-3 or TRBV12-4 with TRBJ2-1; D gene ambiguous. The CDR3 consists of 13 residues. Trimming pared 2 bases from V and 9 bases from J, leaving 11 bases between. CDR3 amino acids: CASSLLAESEQFF. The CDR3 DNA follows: TGTGCCAGCAGTTTATTGGCCGAGAGTGAGCAGTTCTTC.

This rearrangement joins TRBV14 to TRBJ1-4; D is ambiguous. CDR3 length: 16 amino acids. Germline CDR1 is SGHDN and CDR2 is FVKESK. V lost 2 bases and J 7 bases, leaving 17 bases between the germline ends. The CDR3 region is CASSQHPGILSEKLFF. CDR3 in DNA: TGTGCCAGCAGCCAACATCCGGGGATCCTAAGTGAAAAACTGTTTTTT.

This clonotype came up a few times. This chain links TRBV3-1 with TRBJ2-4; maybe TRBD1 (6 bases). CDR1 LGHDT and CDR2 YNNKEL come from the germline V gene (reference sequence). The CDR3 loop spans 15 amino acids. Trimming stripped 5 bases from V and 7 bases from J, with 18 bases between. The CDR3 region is CASSRLQGGWNIQYF. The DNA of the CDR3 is TGTGCCAGCAGCAGATTACAGGGCGGGTGGAACATTCAGTACTTC.

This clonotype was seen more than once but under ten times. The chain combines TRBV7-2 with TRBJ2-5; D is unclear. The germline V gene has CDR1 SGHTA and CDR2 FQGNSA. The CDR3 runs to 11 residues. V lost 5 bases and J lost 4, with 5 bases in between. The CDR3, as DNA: TGTGCCAGCAGCGGCTTAGAGACCCAGTACTTC. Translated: CASSGLETQYF.

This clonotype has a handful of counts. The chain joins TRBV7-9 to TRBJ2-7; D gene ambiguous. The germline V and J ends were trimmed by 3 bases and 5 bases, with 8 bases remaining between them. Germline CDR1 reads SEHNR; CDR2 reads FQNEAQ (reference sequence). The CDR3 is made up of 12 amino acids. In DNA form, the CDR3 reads TGTGCCAGCAGCTTTCAACAGCACGAGCAGTACTTC. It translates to CASSFQQHEQYF. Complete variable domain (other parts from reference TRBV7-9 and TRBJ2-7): DTGVSQNPRHKITKRGQNVTFRCDPISEHNRLYWYRQTLGQGPEFLTYFQNEAQLEKSRLLSDRFSAERPKGSFSTLEIQRTEQGDSAMYLCASSFQQHEQYFGPGTRLTVT.

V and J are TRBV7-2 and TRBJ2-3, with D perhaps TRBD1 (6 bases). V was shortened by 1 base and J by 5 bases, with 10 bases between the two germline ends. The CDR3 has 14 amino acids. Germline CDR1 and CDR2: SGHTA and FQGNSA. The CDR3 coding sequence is TGTGCCAGCAGCTTAGACAGGGTTATAGATACGCAGTATTTT. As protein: CASSLDRVIDTQYF. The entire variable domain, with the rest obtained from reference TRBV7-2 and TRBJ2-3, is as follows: GAGVSQSPSNKVTEKGKDVELRCDPISGHTALYWYRQSLGQGLEFLIYFQGNSAPDKSGLPSDRFSAERTGGSVSTLTIQRTQQEDSAVYLCASSLDRVIDTQYFGPGTRLTVL.

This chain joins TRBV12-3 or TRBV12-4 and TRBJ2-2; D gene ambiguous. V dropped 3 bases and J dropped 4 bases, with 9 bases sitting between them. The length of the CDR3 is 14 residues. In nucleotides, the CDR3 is TGTGCCAGCAGTTTTAGAGTCGGCACCGGGGAGCTGTTTTTT. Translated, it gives CASSFRVGTGELFF.

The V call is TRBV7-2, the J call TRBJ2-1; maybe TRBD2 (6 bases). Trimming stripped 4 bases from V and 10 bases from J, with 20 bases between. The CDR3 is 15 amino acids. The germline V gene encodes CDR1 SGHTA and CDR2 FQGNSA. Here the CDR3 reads CASSSPGVRAREQFF. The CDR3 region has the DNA TGTGCCAGCAGCTCGCCGGGGGTGAGGGCCAGGGAGCAGTTCTTC.

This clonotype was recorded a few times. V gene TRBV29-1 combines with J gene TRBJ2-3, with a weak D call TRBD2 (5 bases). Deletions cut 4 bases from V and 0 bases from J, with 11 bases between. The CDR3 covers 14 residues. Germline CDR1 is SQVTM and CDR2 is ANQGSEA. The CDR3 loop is CSVVPGKSTDTQYF. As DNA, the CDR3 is TGCAGCGTTGTACCGGGGAAAAGCACAGATACGCAGTATTTT.

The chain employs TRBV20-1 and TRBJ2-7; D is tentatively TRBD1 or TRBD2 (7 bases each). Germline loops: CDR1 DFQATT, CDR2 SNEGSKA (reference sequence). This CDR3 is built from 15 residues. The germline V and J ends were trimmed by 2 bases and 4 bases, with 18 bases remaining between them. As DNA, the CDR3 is TGCAGTGCTAGATTCGGGGAGGGGGCTGAGTACGAGCAGTACTTC. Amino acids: CSARFGEGAEYEQYF.

CDR3 sequence reads: CASSPEVSAFVVQPQHF. Written as DNA, the CDR3 is TGTGCCAGCAGCCCGGAAGTGTCGGCTTTTGTCGTTCAGCCCCAGCATTTT. The chain employs TRBV7-2 and TRBJ1-5; no definite D call. The V and J ends lost 5 bases and 6 bases respectively, with 23 bases between them. This CDR3 comprises 17 residues. Germline V gives CDR1 SGHTA, CDR2 FQGNSA.

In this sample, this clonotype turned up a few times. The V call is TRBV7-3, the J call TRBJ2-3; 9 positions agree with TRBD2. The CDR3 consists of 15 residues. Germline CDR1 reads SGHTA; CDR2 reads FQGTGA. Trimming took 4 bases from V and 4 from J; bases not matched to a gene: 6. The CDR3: CASSSSGIQADTQYF. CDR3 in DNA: TGTGCCAGCAGCTCTAGCGGGATTCAGGCAGATACGCAGTATTTT.

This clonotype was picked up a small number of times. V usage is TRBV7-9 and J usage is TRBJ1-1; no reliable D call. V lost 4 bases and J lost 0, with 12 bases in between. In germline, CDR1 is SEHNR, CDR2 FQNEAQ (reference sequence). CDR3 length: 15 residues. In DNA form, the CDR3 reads TGTGCCAGCAGCTCCCTCGGTAAACTGAACACTGAAGCTTTCTTT. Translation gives CASSSLGKLNTEAFF.

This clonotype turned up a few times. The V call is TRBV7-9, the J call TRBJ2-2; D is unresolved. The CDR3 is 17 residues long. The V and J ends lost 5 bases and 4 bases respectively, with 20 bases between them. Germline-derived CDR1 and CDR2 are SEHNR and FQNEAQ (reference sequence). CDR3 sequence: CASSPDLANSITGELFF. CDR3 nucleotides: TGTGCCAGCAGCCCCGATCTTGCAAACAGTATCACCGGGGAGCTGTTTTTT.

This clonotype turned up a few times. The CDR3 DNA reads TGTGCCTGGAGTGGGGGACAGGTAGAGACCCAGTACTTC. Protein sequence: CAWSGGQVETQYF. The rearrangement uses TRBV30 and TRBJ2-5, with 8 bases aligning to TRBD1. This CDR3 spans 13 amino acids. V gave up 1 base and J gave up 4 bases; unmatched junction bases: 2. The germline gives CDR1 GTSNPN, CDR2 SVGIG (reference sequence).

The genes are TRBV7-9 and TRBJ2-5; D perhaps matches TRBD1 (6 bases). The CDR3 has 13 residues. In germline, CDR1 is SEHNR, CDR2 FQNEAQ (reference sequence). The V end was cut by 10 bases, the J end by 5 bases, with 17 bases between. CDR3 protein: CAIKRGSGETQYF. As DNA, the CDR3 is TGTGCCATAAAGAGGGGGTCGGGGGAGACCCAGTACTTC.

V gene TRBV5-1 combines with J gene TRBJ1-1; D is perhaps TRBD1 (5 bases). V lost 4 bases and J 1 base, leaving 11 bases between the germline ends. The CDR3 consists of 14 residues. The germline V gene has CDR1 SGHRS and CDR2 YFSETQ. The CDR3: CASSQDSQNTEAFF. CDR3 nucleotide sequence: TGCGCCAGCAGCCAAGACAGTCAGAACACTGAAGCTTTCTTT. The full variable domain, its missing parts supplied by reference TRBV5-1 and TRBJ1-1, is KAGVTQTPRYLIKTRGQQVTLSCSPISGHRSVSWYQQTPGQGLQFLFEYFSETQRNKGNFPGRFSGRQFSNSRSEMNVSTLELGDSALYLCASSQDSQNTEAFFGQGTRLTVV.

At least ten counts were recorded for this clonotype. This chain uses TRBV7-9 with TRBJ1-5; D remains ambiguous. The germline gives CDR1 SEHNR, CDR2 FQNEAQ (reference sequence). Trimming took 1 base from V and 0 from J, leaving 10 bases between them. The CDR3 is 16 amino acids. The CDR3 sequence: CASSLEGTYSNQPQHF. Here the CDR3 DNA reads TGTGCCAGCAGCTTAGAAGGCACGTATAGCAATCAGCCCCAGCATTTT. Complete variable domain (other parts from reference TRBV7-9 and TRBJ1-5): DTGVSQNPRHKITKRGQNVTFRCDPISEHNRLYWYRQTLGQGPEFLTYFQNEAQLEKSRLLSDRFSAERPKGSFSTLEIQRTEQGDSAMYLCASSLEGTYSNQPQHFGDGTRLSIL.

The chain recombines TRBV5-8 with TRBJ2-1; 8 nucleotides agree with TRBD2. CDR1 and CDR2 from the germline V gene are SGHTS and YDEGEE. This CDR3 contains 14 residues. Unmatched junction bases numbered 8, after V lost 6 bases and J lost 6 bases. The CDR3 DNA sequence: TGTGCCAGCAACCACGGGGGGGCCGGCAATGAGCAGTTCTTC. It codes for CASNHGGAGNEQFF.

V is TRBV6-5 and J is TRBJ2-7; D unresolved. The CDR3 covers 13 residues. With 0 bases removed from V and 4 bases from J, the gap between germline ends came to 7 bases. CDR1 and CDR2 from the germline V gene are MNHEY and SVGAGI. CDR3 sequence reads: CASSYSAEYEQYF. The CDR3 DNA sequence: TGTGCCAGCAGTTACTCAGCAGAGTACGAGCAGTACTTC.